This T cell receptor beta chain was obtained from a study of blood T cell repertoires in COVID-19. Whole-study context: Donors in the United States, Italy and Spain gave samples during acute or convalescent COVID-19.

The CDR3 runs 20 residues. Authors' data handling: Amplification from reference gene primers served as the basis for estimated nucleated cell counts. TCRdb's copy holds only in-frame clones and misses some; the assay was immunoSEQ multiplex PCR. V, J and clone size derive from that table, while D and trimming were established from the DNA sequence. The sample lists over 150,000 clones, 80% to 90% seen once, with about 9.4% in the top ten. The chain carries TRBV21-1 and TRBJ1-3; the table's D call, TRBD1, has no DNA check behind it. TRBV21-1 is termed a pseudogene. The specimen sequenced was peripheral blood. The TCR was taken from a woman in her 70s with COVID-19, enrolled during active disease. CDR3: CASSNIGTEFPNLSGNTIYF. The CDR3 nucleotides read TGTGCCAGCAGCAATATTGGGACAGAATTCCCCAATCTCTCTGGAAACACCATATATTTT.